The rows below give T cell receptor beta chains drawn from one sample of a study of T cell changes during pregnancy in multiple sclerosis. Generated by immunoSEQ multiplex PCR, the TCRdb table keeps only in-frame clones and is missing some. The sample lists tens of thousands of clones, roughly 92% seen once, with 2% to 2.5% in the top ten. The specimen was peripheral blood, collected in the third trimester of pregnancy. The receptors were gathered from a female donor with multiple sclerosis, enrolled in a pregnancy study. Both conserved end residues are part of each CDR3. D genes are given only for firm matches. Only some rows state a clone size, as once, few, many or a class for expanded clones.

V gene,D gene,J gene,clone size,CDR3 protein,CDR3 DNA
TRBV13,TRBD1,TRBJ2-1,few,CASSSRDRGLNEQFF,TGTGCCAGCAGCTCCCGGGACAGGGGATTAAATGAGCAGTTCTTC
TRBV7-9,-,TRBJ2-3,-,CASSSSTYTDTQYF,TGTGCCAGCAGCTCGAGCACTTACACAGATACGCAGTATTTT
TRBV7-2,-,TRBJ2-2,-,CASSLSWGPLGTGELFF,TGTGCCAGCAGCCTTAGCTGGGGGCCCTTAGGCACCGGGGAGCTGTTTTTT
TRBV6-5,-,TRBJ2-1,-,CASRRNGITNNEQFF,TGTGCCAGCAGGAGAAACGGGATTACGAACAATGAGCAGTTCTTC
TRBV29-1,TRBD1,TRBJ1-1,few,CSVEAGGNTEAFF,TGCAGCGTTGAAGCAGGGGGGAACACTGAAGCTTTCTTT
TRBV16,-,TRBJ2-7,-,CASSRGYEQYF,TGTGCCAGCAGCAGGGGCTACGAGCAGTACTTC
TRBV5-6,TRBD2,TRBJ2-3,-,CASSYDWAGGTQYF,TGTGCCAGCAGCTACGACTGGGCGGGGGGCACGCAGTATTTT
TRBV6-1,TRBD1,TRBJ2-7,-,CASSSLTGHEQYF,TGTGCCAGCAGTAGCTTGACAGGGCACGAGCAGTACTTC
TRBV7-2,TRBD1,TRBJ1-2,-,CASSLVGRDSGYTF,TGTGCCAGCAGCTTAGTGGGCAGGGACAGTGGCTACACCTTC
TRBV27,TRBD1,TRBJ1-1,-,CASSETRTGWPEAFF,TGTGCCAGCAGTGAGACCAGGACAGGGTGGCCTGAAGCTTTCTTT
TRBV29-1,-,TRBJ1-5,-,CSVGETGNQPQHF,TGCAGCGTTGGGGAGACAGGAAATCAGCCCCAGCATTTT
TRBV19,TRBD1,TRBJ1-6,-,CASKTGGDSPLHF,TGTGCCAGTAAGACAGGGGGCGATTCACCCCTCCACTTT
TRBV19,-,TRBJ1-1,-,CASTLAGMNTEAFF,TGTGCTAGTACCCTGGCGGGCATGAACACTGAAGCTTTCTTT
TRBV7-2,-,TRBJ2-1,-,CASSLLSGYNEQFF,TGTGCCAGCAGCTTACTTTCAGGCTACAATGAGCAGTTCTTC
TRBV6-5,-,TRBJ2-7,-,CASMSSYEQYF,TGTGCCAGCATGAGCTCCTACGAGCAGTACTTC
TRBV28,-,TRBJ1-3,-,CASSSGFGNTIYF,TGTGCCAGCAGTTCCGGTTTTGGAAACACCATATATTTT
TRBV7-9,TRBD2,TRBJ2-2,-,CASSLALQREPGELFF,TGTGCCAGCAGCTTAGCTCTCCAGCGGGAGCCCGGGGAGCTGTTTTTT
TRBV21-1,-,TRBJ2-2,-,CASSKAQDTKLTNTGELFF,TGTGCCAGCAGCAAAGCCCAGGACACCAAGCTAACGAACACCGGGGAGCTGTTTTTT
TRBV7-3,-,TRBJ2-7,-,CASSLGGASEQYF,TGTGCCAGCAGCCTGGGGGGGGCCTCCGAGCAGTACTTC
TRBV12-5,TRBD1,TRBJ1-2,-,CASGLLTGVSNYGYTF,TGTGCTAGTGGTTTGCTCACAGGGGTATCTAACTATGGCTACACCTTC
TRBV27,-,TRBJ1-2,-,CASSSNRVGYTF,TGTGCCAGCAGTTCCAACAGGGTTGGCTACACCTTC
TRBV18,TRBD1,TRBJ1-5,-,CASSLKQGTQPQHF,TGTGCCAGCTCACTCAAACAGGGGACTCAGCCCCAGCATTTT
TRBV13,TRBD2,TRBJ2-1,few,CASSLQAGDYNEQFF,TGTGCCAGCAGCTTACAAGCGGGAGACTACAATGAGCAGTTCTTC
TRBV19,-,TRBJ2-2,-,CASSRMPVGLSVGELFF,TGTGCCAGTAGTAGAATGCCGGTGGGACTCTCTGTCGGGGAGCTGTTTTTT
TRBV28,-,TRBJ2-7,-,CASRQTGEGHEQYF,TGTGCCAGCCGACAGACAGGGGAGGGCCACGAGCAGTACTTC
TRBV11-3,TRBD2,TRBJ2-1,-,CASSPLGTSAYNEQFF,TGTGCCAGCAGTCCACTGGGGACTAGCGCCTACAATGAGCAGTTCTTC
TRBV6-5,-,TRBJ2-7,-,CASSSPRGSTYEQYF,TGTGCCAGCAGTTCCCCCCGGGGGAGTACCTACGAGCAGTACTTC
TRBV5-4,-,TRBJ2-2,-,CASKSNTGLNTGELFF,TGTGCCAGCAAGTCAAATACTGGGCTGAACACCGGGGAGCTGTTTTTT
TRBV29-1,TRBD1,TRBJ2-2,-,CSVGTGTTGELFF,TGCAGCGTTGGGACAGGGACCACCGGGGAGCTGTTTTTT
TRBV18,-,TRBJ2-5,-,CASSPGRFQETQYF,TGTGCCAGCTCCCCAGGGAGATTTCAAGAGACCCAGTACTTC
TRBV11-3,-,TRBJ2-1,-,CASSLAGQRYNEQFF,TGTGCCAGCAGCTTAGCCGGACAGCGATACAATGAGCAGTTCTTC
TRBV2,TRBD1,TRBJ1-1,-,CASEGAIGGTEAFF,TGTGCCAGCGAGGGGGCCATCGGAGGCACTGAAGCTTTCTTT
TRBV7-9,-,TRBJ2-5,-,CASSLGDIGTQYF,TGTGCCAGCAGCTTAGGGGACATAGGGACCCAGTACTTC
TRBV19,TRBD1,TRBJ1-5,-,CASSILMGGQGAQPQHF,TGTGCCAGTAGTATCTTAATGGGCGGGCAGGGGGCCCAGCCCCAGCATTTT
TRBV7-9,-,TRBJ2-7,-,CASSLGAHEQYF,TGTGCCAGCAGCTTAGGGGCCCACGAGCAGTACTTC
TRBV6-1,TRBD1,TRBJ1-2,-,CASSERRQGVDGYTF,TGTGCCAGCAGTGAACGACGACAGGGGGTCGATGGCTACACCTTC
TRBV19,TRBD1,TRBJ1-1,-,CASSIVRGTGTNTEAFF,TGTGCCAGTAGTATAGTACGGGGGACAGGGACGAACACTGAAGCTTTCTTT
TRBV19,TRBD1,TRBJ2-1,-,CASSITTGQNEQFF,TGTGCCAGTAGTATTACGACAGGGCAGAATGAGCAGTTCTTC
TRBV9,-,TRBJ2-7,-,CASSVIPDSPYEQYF,TGTGCCAGCAGCGTAATCCCGGACAGCCCCTACGAGCAGTACTTC
TRBV19,-,TRBJ2-4,-,CASRGLGNIQYF,TGTGCCAGCAGGGGATTAGGGAACATTCAGTACTTC
TRBV2,-,TRBJ1-2,-,CASSEPGFYGYTF,TGTGCCAGCAGTGAACCGGGTTTCTATGGCTACACCTTC
TRBV18,-,TRBJ2-1,-,CASQPSTRPEQFF,TGTGCCAGCCAACCTTCGACTAGGCCCGAGCAGTTCTTC
TRBV6-6,-,TRBJ2-7,-,CASSDGSIHEQYF,TGTGCCAGCAGTGACGGGTCGATCCACGAGCAGTACTTC
TRBV2,-,TRBJ2-3,once,CASSAAQGHEPDTQYF,TGTGCCAGCAGTGCGGCGCAGGGCCATGAACCAGATACGCAGTATTTT
TRBV5-6,TRBD2,TRBJ2-1,-,CASSIGTSGTGEQFF,TGTGCCAGCAGCATCGGGACTAGCGGGACCGGTGAGCAGTTCTTC
TRBV11-2,TRBD2,TRBJ2-1,-,CASSLGTGGVNEQFF,TGTGCCAGCAGCTTAGGAACGGGAGGGGTTAATGAGCAGTTCTTC
TRBV4-3,-,TRBJ1-2,-,CASSPEVGQPVGYTF,TGCGCCAGCAGCCCGGAGGTAGGGCAACCGGTTGGCTACACCTTC
TRBV6-1,TRBD2,TRBJ2-1,-,CASSVSGLPSYNEQFF,TGTGCCAGCAGTGTCTCGGGACTACCCTCCTACAATGAGCAGTTCTTC
TRBV7-6,-,TRBJ2-3,-,CASSPAQGDPDTQYF,TGTGCCAGCAGCCCGGCGCAGGGCGATCCAGATACGCAGTATTTT
TRBV29-1,TRBD1,TRBJ2-1,-,CSAPEQGTGRNEQFF,TGCAGCGCCCCCGAGCAGGGGACAGGGAGGAATGAGCAGTTCTTC
TRBV6-5,TRBD2,TRBJ2-1,-,CASSLLAPVNEQFF,TGTGCCAGCAGTTTACTAGCGCCCGTCAATGAGCAGTTCTTC
TRBV29-1,-,TRBJ2-1,-,CSVENRYNEQFF,TGCAGCGTTGAAAACAGGTACAATGAGCAGTTCTTC
TRBV30,TRBD1,TRBJ1-1,-,CAWGQGAIAEAFF,TGTGCCTGGGGACAGGGGGCGATCGCTGAAGCTTTCTTT
TRBV7-9,-,TRBJ1-1,-,CASSLFGNQYTEAFF,TGTGCCAGCAGCTTATTCGGTAATCAATACACTGAAGCTTTCTTT
TRBV29-1,TRBD1,TRBJ1-2,-,CSVGDRGNYGYTF,TGCAGCGTGGGGGACAGGGGGAACTATGGCTACACCTTC